This entry describes one TCR beta chain. No antigen is known for it. A read error may account for a junction end that differs from germline. This specimen's time point label, per the study, means: newly diagnosed GD, antithyroid drugs for less than 3 months. For both TCR sequencing and RNA sequencing, RNA was extracted from PBMCs in TRIzol. The diagnosis of Graves' disease was made according to American Thyroid Association guidelines. Patients for the study were recruited at an endocrinology department in Xi'an, China. From each patient, about 9 milliliters of peripheral blood was collected into an EDTA anticoagulant tube. Ficoll Paque Plus density gradient separation was used to isolate PBMCs, and no additional T cell sorting was done. An Agilent 2100 Bioanalyzer and agarose gel were used to check RNA quality, and a NanoDrop 2000 was used to measure RNA concentration. Preparation of the library involved multiplex PCR. This sample was sequenced with an Illumina HiSeq 4000. CDR3 regions were amplified by Arm-PCR with iRepertoire HTBI primers to construct TCR beta libraries. Before sequencing, the PCR products went through gel purification. The original methods were these. Gene usage analysis of CDR3 amino acid clonotypes used the approximately 62 TRBV and 14 to 15 TRBJ segments found across samples. COPE and FqMerger were used to merge the filtered high-quality paired reads into contigs. BLAST was used to align contigs to IMGT TRBV, TRBD and TRBJ reference genes, and CDR3 was defined according to IMGT. Clonotypes above 0.1% frequency were classified as highly expanded clones. Shannon entropy served as the measure of repertoire diversity, while the Gini coefficient captured V-J evenness. A clonotype found in more than one individual was treated as public. The public reads were quality trimmed at Q25 with fastp and then assembled into clones with MiXCR by TCRdb, keeping productive beta chains. For every CDR3 protein sequence, its rows merge into one entry that carries the most common genes and DNA. These V and J calls are TCRdb output, not the study's own analysis. Recorded for this sample are about 530,000 distinct CDR3 sequences; around 15% of them occurred a single time. Approximately 25% of the sample goes to the ten largest clones.

This sample stems from a study of regulatory T cells in long-lasting Graves disease (dated by TCRdb to the early 2020s). About the investigation overall: Newly diagnosed Graves' disease patients had taken antithyroid drugs for less than 3 months. Persistent Graves' disease patients were compared with newly diagnosed Graves' disease patients by peripheral blood TCR sequencing and RNA sequencing. The study took place in China and was registered as a clinical trial. A total of roughly 35 samples underwent TCR sequencing: about 13 from persistent and about 20 from newly diagnosed Graves' disease patients. Overall study outcomes, separate from this receptor: Preferential use of TRBV28, TRBJ1-2 and TRBJ2-5 was observed in persistent disease, whereas TRBV20-1 and TRBJ2-1 were favored in newly diagnosed disease. Persistent Graves' disease patients showed lower TCR Shannon entropy and fewer highly expanded clones than newly diagnosed patients, suggesting clonal expansion. The study examined only peripheral blood because the primary lesion, thyroid tissue, could not be accessed. The authors acknowledged the small sample size as a limitation that may reduce accuracy. Sequencing and analysis were limited to the TCR beta chain. Persistent patients shared more public clonotypes among themselves (around 2,500) than newly diagnosed patients did (about 970).

CDR3 length: 15 amino acids, cysteine to phenylalanine. The CDR3 DNA has 45 bases and is translated from base 1. The germline V gene (reference sequence) supplies CDR1 SSHAT and CDR2 FNYEAQ. These sequences were also reported in another study, on T cells in Graves' hyperthyroidism and ophthalmopathy. Drawing on the second study: Stable Graves' hyperthyroidism was defined as the absence of progression to ophthalmopathy over 18 months of follow-up. The hyperthyroidism patients were between 18 and 65 years old and newly diagnosed, with a disease duration of less than 2 months. Any patient with an uncontrolled infection, another autoimmune disease, pregnancy or lactation was excluded. Clinical symptoms, serum thyroxine and TRAb, thyroid ultrasound, and orbital computed tomography formed the basis for the diagnoses. The TCR CDR3 was subjected to a first round of RT-PCR using the HTBI primer set and the Qiagen OneStep RT-PCR kit. Blood samples also contained most of the expanded thyroid clonotypes (frequency above 0.001), which suggests that blood repertoires may reflect thyroid immune responses. A model built on a 13 V-J signature distinguished ophthalmopathy from stable hyperthyroidism, reaching around 90% sensitivity and around 82% specificity in cross-validation and 80%/75% in testing. In validation, the model predicted progression to ophthalmopathy a median of approximately 6.6 months before onset, with approximately 68% sensitivity and 72.22% specificity. TCR V-J signatures able to tell the groups apart were searched for in a discovery cohort of 100 patients, of whom more than 40 had Graves' ophthalmopathy and some 60 had stable Graves' hyperthyroidism. Prospective prediction of ophthalmopathy was tested in an independent validation cohort consisting of fewer than 20 hyperthyroidism patients and more than 15 patients who later progressed to ophthalmopathy. For training and testing, the 100 patients in the discovery cohort were randomly divided in a 7:3 ratio. In addition, the study compared T-cell repertoires in thyroid tissue and in blood from several Graves' hyperthyroidism patients. After sampling, hyperthyroidism patients received methimazole starting at 30 mg daily, and ophthalmopathy patients received high-dose intravenous methylprednisolone. Libraries were constructed in a second round of multiplex PCR, after which size selection and purification were carried out. Paired-end sequencing of the libraries was performed with 100 bp reads on an Illumina HiSeq2000. Raw data were processed with SOAPnuke, discarding reads with adapters, uncalled bases, mean Phred below 15, or no exact constant-primer or identifier match. High-quality paired reads were merged with COPE v1.2.5, and unique nucleotide sequences were defined as clonotypes. MiTCR v1.1 was used to align the clonotypes against IMGT TRBV, TRBD and TRBJ reference segments. Only V-J combinations with frequency above 0.0001, covering about 99% of repertoires, were analysed. The TCS score was defined as F50 (clonal expansion) divided by E x V (chaos), with BLOSUM62-based TCRdist calculated between CDR3 peptides within each V-J. Welch's t-statistics and random forest reduced around 550 V-J features to some 14, which were used in a naive Bayes classifier (R e1071). No statistical method was used to fix the sample size in advance, and group allocation was not hidden from the investigators. The paper reports TCR Vbeta CDR3 sequencing of some 140 peripheral blood samples: fewer than 50 ophthalmopathy, fewer than 80 hyperthyroidism and 17 progressor patients.

The sequences come from peripheral blood mononuclear cells (PBMCs), collected at new diagnosis, from a patient treated with antithyroid drugs. Recombination linked TRBV7-7 to TRBJ1-3; there is no confident call for the D gene. The sequence was obtained from a woman aged 35-60 years with Graves disease. Donor details come from another sample of the same person, matched by shared clones. The DNA sequence is as follows: TGTGCTAGCAGCCCAAGTTGGGGCTCTGGAAACACCATATATTTT. The translation is CASSPSWGSGNTIYF.